This T cell receptor beta chain comes out of a study of beta chain features in type 1 diabetes. Study-wide background: Investigators examined around 98 million sorted cells across all samples. Findings of the study overall: In comparison with healthy donors, patients had naive, central memory and Treg TCRB repertoires that appeared more similar. HLA influence on TCRB rearrangement stayed unresolved here.

Worth noting for this clone: Its antigen is currently unknown.

This CDR3 comprises 16 residues. The V gene's germline CDR1 is SGHNT and CDR2 YYREEE (reference sequence). Trimming cost V 2 bases and J 0 bases, with 14 bases left between them. Expressed TCRB transcripts were sequenced because the isolated RNA had all been reverse transcribed beforehand. TCRdb's table, derived via immunoSEQ multiplex PCR, lists solely in-frame clones and lacks some. The sample includes 350,000 or so clones, around 19% of them seen just once. Populations obtained by sorting all exceeded 95% purity. The sequence came from a young woman in good health. The source material was naive CD4+ T cells from blood. The V gene is TRBV5-4, the J gene TRBJ2-5, with D perhaps TRBD2 (6 bases). The CDR3 nucleotides are TGTGCCAGCAGCTTACGTGGCGGGACGTACCAAGAGACCCAGTACTTC. It yields the protein CASSLRGGTYQETQYF.